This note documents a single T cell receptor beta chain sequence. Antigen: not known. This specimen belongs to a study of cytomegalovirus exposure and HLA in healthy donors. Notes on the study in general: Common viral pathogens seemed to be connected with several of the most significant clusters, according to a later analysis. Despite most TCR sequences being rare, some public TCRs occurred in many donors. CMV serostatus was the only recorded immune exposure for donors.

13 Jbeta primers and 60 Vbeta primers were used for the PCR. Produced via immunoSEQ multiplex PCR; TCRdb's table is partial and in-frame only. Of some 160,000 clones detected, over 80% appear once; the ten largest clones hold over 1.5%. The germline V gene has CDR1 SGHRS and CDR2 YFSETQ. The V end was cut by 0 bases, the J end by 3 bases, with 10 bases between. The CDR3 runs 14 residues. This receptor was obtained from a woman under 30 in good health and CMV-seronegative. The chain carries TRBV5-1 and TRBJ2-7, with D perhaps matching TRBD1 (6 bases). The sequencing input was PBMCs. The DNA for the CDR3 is TGCGCCAGCAGCTTGGCAGGGGAACTCTACGAGCAGTACTTC. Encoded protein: CASSLAGELYEQYF.